These T cell receptor beta chains were read from a single sample in a study of PD-L1 blockade in urothelial cancer. The data were produced by immunoSEQ multiplex PCR, yet TCRdb's version contains in-frame clones alone and is incomplete. The data contain roughly 130,000 clones, about four fifths of them singletons. Source: PBMCs, taken around atezolizumab (anti-PD-L1) treatment. These receptors were obtained from a man in his fifties or sixties with urothelial cancer. CDR3s include the opening cysteine and the closing phenylalanine or tryptophan. D genes are given only for firm matches. Where a row states a size, it is once, few, many or the class of an expanded clone; other rows omit it.

v_gene	d_gene	j_gene	abundance	CDR3nt	CDR3aa
TRBV4-1	-	TRBJ2-3	-	TGCGCCAGCAGCCAACCCGGCGAATTGACTGTTAGCACAGATACGCAGTATTTT	CASSQPGELTVSTDTQYF
TRBV5-1	TRBD2	TRBJ2-7	-	TGCGCCAGCAGCGAGAGAGGCGGGAGGGCCGTTTTTTACGAGCAGTACTTC	CASSERGGRAVFYEQYF
TRBV19	TRBD1	TRBJ1-5	-	TGTGCCAGCGCCGGTGACAGGGGTTCAGGGCAGCCCCAGCATTTT	CASAGDRGSGQPQHF
TRBV5-1	TRBD2	TRBJ2-1	-	TGCGCCAGCAGCTTGAGAACGGCGGGAGGGAACAATGAGCAGTTCTTC	CASSLRTAGGNNEQFF
TRBV7-6	TRBD2	TRBJ2-1	-	TGTGCCAGCAGCCCAAGACTAGCGGGAGCCTACAATGAGCAGTTCTTC	CASSPRLAGAYNEQFF
TRBV7-2	TRBD1	TRBJ1-2	-	TGTGCCAGCAGCTGGAGGGACAGGGGGGACTATGGCTACACCTTC	CASSWRDRGDYGYTF
TRBV5-1	TRBD2	TRBJ2-1	-	TGCGCCAGCAGCTTTCTAGCGGGGAGCTCCTACAATGAGCAGTTCTTC	CASSFLAGSSYNEQFF
TRBV15	-	TRBJ2-5	-	TGTGCCACCAGCAGAGATACATCCAGGAAAGAGACCCAGTACTTC	CATSRDTSRKETQYF
TRBV28	-	TRBJ2-7	-	TGTGCCAGCAGTTTAAGGTTGCAGGGGTTCGAGCAGTACTTC	CASSLRLQGFEQYF
TRBV5-1	-	TRBJ1-2	-	TGCGCCAGCAGCAGACAGGAAACTAACTATGGCTACACCTTC	CASSRQETNYGYTF
TRBV5-5	-	TRBJ2-7	once	TGTGCCAGCAGTTGGGGGGTCGAGCAGTACTTC	CASSWGVEQYF
TRBV30	-	TRBJ1-5	once	TGTGCCTGGAGTTCCCCGCGGCAGCCCCAGCATTTT	CAWSSPRQPQHF
TRBV5-1	TRBD2	TRBJ2-7	-	TGCGCCAGCAGCTTGAAGGGACTAGCGGGAGGGACAACCTACGAGCAGTACTTC	CASSLKGLAGGTTYEQYF
TRBV7-9	-	TRBJ2-2	-	TGTGCCAGCAGCTCCCGAAGCGGGTTGGACACCGGGGAGCTGTTTTTT	CASSSRSGLDTGELFF
TRBV9	TRBD1	TRBJ1-3	-	TGTGCCAGCAGCCCCACCGGGACAGGGGGCGAAGGTGGAAACACCATATATTTT	CASSPTGTGGEGGNTIYF
TRBV5-6	-	TRBJ2-7	-	TGTGCCAGCAGCGGGGGGTGGGCCTACGAGCAGTACTTC	CASSGGWAYEQYF
TRBV28	TRBD1	TRBJ2-1	once	TGTGCCAGCAGTCCCGGGACAGGGGTGATGAATGAGCAGTTCTTC	CASSPGTGVMNEQFF
TRBV29-1	TRBD2	TRBJ2-2	-	TGCAGCGTGCGCGACCTAGCGGCGAACACCGGGGAGCTGTTTTTT	CSVRDLAANTGELFF
TRBV7-3	-	TRBJ2-5	-	TGTGCCAGCAGCTTAAGTCCGCAGTACCAAGAGACCCAGTACTTC	CASSLSPQYQETQYF
TRBV7-9	TRBD2	TRBJ2-2	-	TGTGCCAGCAGCCCGACTAGCTATGGCGGGGAGCTGTTTTTT	CASSPTSYGGELFF
TRBV15	-	TRBJ2-7	-	TGTGCCACCAGCAGTAGCGGCTCCTACGAGCAGTACTTC	CATSSSGSYEQYF
TRBV5-1	TRBD1	TRBJ1-1	-	TGCGCCAGCAGCTTGAGCCCCTCTACAGGGGCGAACACTGAAGCTTTCTTT	CASSLSPSTGANTEAFF
TRBV4-1	-	TRBJ1-5	once	TGCGCCAGCAGCCAAGATACGGGGGTCAATCAGCCCCAGCATTTT	CASSQDTGVNQPQHF
TRBV15	TRBD1	TRBJ2-1	-	TGTGCCACCAGCAGATCACAGGGGGCCGTCTACAATGAGCAGTTCTTC	CATSRSQGAVYNEQFF
TRBV9	-	TRBJ1-6	few	TGTGCCAGCAGTTTCCGGGACACCCTCTATAATTCACCCCTCCACTTT	CASSFRDTLYNSPLHF
TRBV9	TRBD1	TRBJ1-3	few	TGTGCCAGCAGCGTGGCGGGACAGGGTGCTGGAAACACCATATATTTT	CASSVAGQGAGNTIYF
TRBV28	TRBD1	TRBJ1-1	-	TGTGCCAGCAGGGGGGACAGGTTGAAAACTGAAGCTTTCTTT	CASRGDRLKTEAFF
TRBV19	TRBD2	TRBJ2-1	-	TGTGCCAGTACTACCTCCGGGACTAGCGGCTACAATGAGCAGTTCTTC	CASTTSGTSGYNEQFF
TRBV5-4	TRBD2	TRBJ2-2	-	TGTGCCAGCAGCCTACTAGCGGCTAACACCGGGGAGCTGTTTTTT	CASSLLAANTGELFF
TRBV5-1	TRBD2	TRBJ2-7	-	TGCGCCAGCAGCTTGACTAGCGGGAGTTACGAGCAGTACTTC	CASSLTSGSYEQYF
TRBV7-8	-	TRBJ2-3	once	TGTGCCAGCAGCTTAGTTGTTGACAGCCCTTACACAGATACGCAGTATTTT	CASSLVVDSPYTDTQYF
TRBV9	TRBD1	TRBJ1-2	-	TGTGCCAGCAGCGAGGGACCGACAGGGTACTATGGCTACACCTTC	CASSEGPTGYYGYTF
TRBV5-1	TRBD1	TRBJ1-1	-	TGCGCCAGCAGCCACAGGGGTGGGGACACTGAAGCTTTCTTT	CASSHRGGDTEAFF
TRBV9	-	TRBJ2-7	-	TGTGCCAGCAGCCCCCGACGGGATTCCCTCTACGAGCAGTACTTC	CASSPRRDSLYEQYF
TRBV10-3	-	TRBJ2-3	few	TGTGCTTCCAGCGGCGGGGCCACAGATACGCAGTATTTT	CASSGGATDTQYF
TRBV14	-	TRBJ1-1	-	TGTGCCAGCAGCCAAGGGAAAAGGGAGAGAGCTTTCTTT	CASSQGKRERAFF
TRBV19	-	TRBJ1-5	-	TGTGCCAGTAGTATAGCCGTTGGCAATCAGCCCCAGCATTTT	CASSIAVGNQPQHF
TRBV7-9	TRBD2	TRBJ2-5	-	TGTGCCAGCAGACGTAGCGGGAACGGCCAAGAGACCCAGTACTTC	CASRRSGNGQETQYF